The T cell receptor (beta chain) described here comes from a study of T cell repertoires in cytomegalovirus infection. In the study overall: The authors relied on CMV epitopes, both recently identified HLA-C-restricted and well-studied HLA-B-restricted.

CDR3 length: 12 amino acids. Trimming removed 7 bases from V and 9 bases from J, with 12 bases in between. The germline CDR1 and CDR2 sequences are SGHTA and FQGNSA. This clonotype was recorded a few times. Its antigen is unknown. MiXCR, applied by TCRdb to the reads, yields one record per CDR3 protein. The repertoire holds about 920,000 distinct CDR3 sequences, with around 30% as singletons. This sequence joins TRBV7-2 and TRBJ2-2; D is uncertain. The sequence was collected from a human donor in good health (CMV status not recorded). Some clones in this sample may be carry-over from other donors' samples. The specimen comprised cultured CD8+ T cells from PBMCs, sampled from culture after CMV antigen stimulation. The CDR3 spells CASNHRPWELFF. Here the CDR3 DNA reads TGTGCCAGCAACCACCGGCCGTGGGAGCTGTTTTTT.